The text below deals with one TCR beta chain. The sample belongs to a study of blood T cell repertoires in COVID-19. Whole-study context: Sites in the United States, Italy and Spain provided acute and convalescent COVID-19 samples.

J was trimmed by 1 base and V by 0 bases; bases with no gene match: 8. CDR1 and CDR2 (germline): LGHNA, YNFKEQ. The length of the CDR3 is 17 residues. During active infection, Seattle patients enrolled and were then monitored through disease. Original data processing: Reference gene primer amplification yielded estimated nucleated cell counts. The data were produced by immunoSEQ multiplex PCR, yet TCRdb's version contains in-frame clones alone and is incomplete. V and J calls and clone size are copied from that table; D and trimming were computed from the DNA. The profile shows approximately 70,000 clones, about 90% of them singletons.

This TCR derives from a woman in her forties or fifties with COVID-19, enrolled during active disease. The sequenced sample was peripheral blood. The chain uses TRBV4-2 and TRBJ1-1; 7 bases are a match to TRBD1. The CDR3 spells CASSQEGTGAGNTEAFF. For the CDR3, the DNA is TGTGCCAGCAGCCAAGAGGGAACAGGGGCTGGGAACACTGAAGCTTTCTTT.